Shown below are 10 T cell receptor beta chains from a single sample sequenced in a study of T cell responses to AZD1222 COVID-19 vaccine (dated by TCRdb to about 2021). Explained via the paper, the time point label denotes: baseline before first vaccination. Library prep was done by the immunoSEQ multiplex PCR assay. TCRdb carries this immuneACCESS record with in-frame sequences only. Its versions omit some clonotypes, under half of them owing to an unresolved V gene in the studies checked, with the rest unexplained. For this sample there are approximately 170,000 clones; approximately 90% appear just once. The ten largest account for about 4.4% of the sample. The material sequenced was peripheral blood, taken on day 0 of AZD1222 vaccination. The receptors shown here come from an adult in good health.

The genes are TRBV7-3 and TRBJ2-1, with D possibly TRBD1 on 5 matching bases. CDR3 size: 14 residues. The V gene lost 2 bases and the J gene lost 7 bases, with 12 bases spanning the gap. The germline gives CDR1 SGHTA, CDR2 FQGTGA. The chain's CDR3 is CASSLSQGKNEQFF. Here the CDR3 DNA reads TGTGCCAGCAGCTTATCCCAGGGTAAGAATGAGCAGTTCTTC. Based on the CDR3 plus reference TRBV7-3 and TRBJ2-1, the full variable domain is GAGVSQTPSNKVTEKGKYVELRCDPISGHTALYWYRQSLGQGPEFLIYFQGTGAADDSGLPNDRFFAVRPEGSVSTLKIQRTERGDSAVYLCASSLSQGKNEQFFGPGTRLTVL.

DNA of the CDR3: TGTGCCAGCAGACGGACAGGGGGCGATACGCAGTATTTT. Translating gives CASRRTGGDTQYF. This chain links TRBV7-2 with TRBJ2-3, with 11 bases that match TRBD1. CDR1 and CDR2 (germline): SGHTA, FQGNSA. The junction had 2 bases not matched to a gene; V was cut back by 6 bases and J by 6 bases. The CDR3 runs 13 residues.

The genes are TRBV7-9 and TRBJ2-1; D gene uncertain. Germline CDR1 reads SEHNR; CDR2 reads FQNEAQ (reference sequence). Trimming removed 3 bases from V and 8 bases from J, with 8 bases in between. The CDR3 length is 12 residues. The CDR3 here is CASSFRADEQFF. CDR3 nucleotides: TGTGCCAGCAGCTTTCGGGCTGATGAGCAGTTCTTC.

V is TRBV9 and J is TRBJ1-2; maybe TRBD1 (5 bases). CDR1 is SGDLS and CDR2 is YYNGEE in the germline V gene. This CDR3 is 15 amino acids long. Trimming removed 5 bases from V and 8 bases from J, with 22 bases in between. CDR3 region: CASRPVVQGLSGYTF. The CDR3 DNA reads TGTGCCAGCAGGCCCGTAGTTCAGGGACTGAGCGGCTACACCTTC.

The rearrangement joins TRBV24-1 to TRBJ1-2; D not resolved. The length of the CDR3 is 14 residues. Germline V gene sequence: CDR1 KGHDR, CDR2 SFDVKD. Trimming stripped 4 bases from V and 8 bases from J, with 16 bases between. CDR3 sequence (DNA): TGTGCCACCAGTGAGCCCTCGCCTCGTGGGGGCTACACCTTC. Translating it yields CATSEPSPRGGYTF.

The rearrangement uses TRBV10-3 and TRBJ2-1; D is possibly TRBD2 (6 bases). CDR3 length equals 13 residues. V was cut by 6 bases and J by 9 bases, with 15 bases left in between. Germline V gene sequence: CDR1 ENHRY, CDR2 SYGVKD. The CDR3 DNA sequence: TGTGCCATCAGCGGCGACGGGAGTAGTGAGCAGTTCTTC. Its protein product is CAISGDGSSEQFF.

The CDR3 spells CATSEGGQGQETQYF. DNA for the CDR3: TGTGCCACCAGTGAAGGGGGACAGGGACAAGAGACCCAGTACTTC. The V call is TRBV24-1, the J call TRBJ2-5; TRBD1 matches 9 bases. Unmatched junction bases numbered 4, after V lost 4 bases and J lost 2 bases. The CDR3 runs to 15 residues. From germline, CDR1 is KGHDR and CDR2 SFDVKD.

This chain connects TRBV24-1 to TRBJ1-5; TRBD1 matches 7 bases. Per germline, CDR1 KGHDR and CDR2 SFDVKD. Trimming cost V 4 bases and J 3 bases; bases outside gene matches: 5. This CDR3 has 15 residues. CDR3 DNA: TGTGCCACCAGTGACCCCGGACAGGTCAATCAGCCCCAGCATTTT. This translates into CATSDPGQVNQPQHF.

The chain employs TRBV5-6 and TRBJ1-4; tentatively, D is TRBD1 (5 bases). The V and J ends lost 3 bases and 13 bases respectively, with 19 bases between them. The CDR3 spans 14 residues. Germline V gene data show CDR1 as SGHDT and CDR2 as YYEEEE. The DNA for the CDR3 is TGTGCCAGCAGCTACGGGGCGGGGCGGGTTGGACTGTTTTTT. This gives the protein CASSYGAGRVGLFF.

The V and J genes are TRBV5-1 and TRBJ2-7; D not certain. CDR1 and CDR2 from the germline V gene are SGHRS and YFSETQ. The CDR3 has 17 amino acids. V was pared by 0 bases and J by 0 bases, with 16 bases between. The CDR3, as DNA: TGCGCCAGCAGCTTGGTTGGGGTCCTCGCAATCTCCTACGAGCAGTACTTC. This encodes CASSLVGVLAISYEQYF.